The rows below give T cell receptor beta chains drawn from one sample of a study of T cells after yellow fever vaccination. TCRdb analysed the 5' RACE reads with MiXCR anew, one entry per CDR3 protein. The table has 250,000 to 300,000 distinct CDR3 sequences, 13% seen once. Sequencing used CD4+ T cells sorted from PBMCs, obtained 45 days after the yellow fever booster vaccination. These receptors were collected from a man aged 25 to 40 who received the YFV17D yellow fever vaccine. CDR3s include the opening cysteine and the closing phenylalanine or tryptophan. The D gene is left open where the match is weak. Clone size, where shown, is once, few, many, or a class for clones that have expanded.

v_call: TRBV4-3; d_call: TRBD2; cdr3_length: 16; j_call: TRBJ2-7; clone_size: -; cdr3_aa: CASSQSYGRAQEEQYF; cdr3_nt: TGCGCCAGCAGCCAAAGTTACGGGAGGGCCCAGGAGGAGCAGTACTTC
v_call: TRBV20-1; d_call: -; cdr3_length: 15; j_call: TRBJ1-4; clone_size: -; cdr3_aa: CSAKRNRAVTEKLFF; cdr3_nt: TGCAGTGCTAAGAGAAACAGGGCAGTTACTGAAAAACTGTTTTTT
v_call: TRBV5-1; d_call: -; cdr3_length: 15; j_call: TRBJ2-1; clone_size: -; cdr3_aa: CASSSDQPAYNEQFF; cdr3_nt: TGCGCCAGCAGCTCGGACCAACCGGCGTACAATGAGCAGTTCTTC
v_call: TRBV5-1; d_call: TRBD1; cdr3_length: 21; j_call: TRBJ2-5; clone_size: few; cdr3_aa: CASSCPDRGWKIIDLRETQYF; cdr3_nt: TGCGCCAGCAGCTGCCCGGACAGGGGTTGGAAAATTATAGACCTCAGAGAGACCCAGTACTTC
v_call: TRBV12-3/TRBV12-4; d_call: TRBD2; cdr3_length: 13; j_call: TRBJ2-7; clone_size: few; cdr3_aa: CASSWTSDYEQYF; cdr3_nt: TGTGCCAGCAGTTGGACTAGCGACTACGAGCAGTACTTC
v_call: TRBV28; d_call: -; cdr3_length: 19; j_call: TRBJ2-1; clone_size: few; cdr3_aa: CASSPRAGMIGGRRNEQFF; cdr3_nt: TGTGCCAGCAGTCCAAGGGCGGGAATGATCGGTGGTCGGAGGAATGAGCAGTTCTTC
v_call: TRBV27; d_call: -; cdr3_length: 15; j_call: TRBJ1-6; clone_size: few; cdr3_aa: CASRISGTTSSTLHF; cdr3_nt: TGTGCCAGCAGGATATCCGGGACAACATCTTCGACCCTCCACTTT
v_call: TRBV12-3/TRBV12-4; d_call: TRBD2; cdr3_length: 14; j_call: TRBJ2-3; clone_size: -; cdr3_aa: CASSFGTSGDTQYF; cdr3_nt: TGTGCCAGCAGTTTCGGGACTAGCGGCGATACGCAGTATTTT
v_call: TRBV30; d_call: -; cdr3_length: 12; j_call: TRBJ2-3; clone_size: -; cdr3_aa: CAWTGFTDTQYF; cdr3_nt: TGTGCCTGGACCGGCTTCACAGATACGCAGTATTTT
v_call: TRBV27; d_call: -; cdr3_length: 13; j_call: TRBJ1-4; clone_size: many; cdr3_aa: CASSRGTNEKLFF; cdr3_nt: TGTGCCAGCTCGAGAGGGACTAATGAAAAACTGTTTTTT
v_call: TRBV5-1; d_call: TRBD2; cdr3_length: 16; j_call: TRBJ2-1; clone_size: -; cdr3_aa: CASSYQSGRTYNEQFF; cdr3_nt: TGCGCCAGCAGCTACCAGAGCGGGAGAACCTACAATGAGCAGTTCTTC
v_call: TRBV28; d_call: TRBD1; cdr3_length: 13; j_call: TRBJ2-7; clone_size: few; cdr3_aa: CASRGQPYYEQYF; cdr3_nt: TGTGCCAGTAGGGGACAGCCCTACTACGAGCAGTACTTC
v_call: TRBV5-6; d_call: TRBD2; cdr3_length: 16; j_call: TRBJ2-3; clone_size: -; cdr3_aa: CASNGLAGVQRDTQYF; cdr3_nt: TGTGCCAGCAACGGACTAGCGGGAGTCCAGAGGGATACGCAGTATTTT
v_call: TRBV10-3; d_call: TRBD1; cdr3_length: 16; j_call: TRBJ2-5; clone_size: few; cdr3_aa: CATGVYPGQGGETQYF; cdr3_nt: TGTGCCACTGGGGTTTACCCGGGACAGGGAGGAGAGACCCAGTACTTC
v_call: TRBV24-1; d_call: -; cdr3_length: 12; j_call: TRBJ1-2; clone_size: -; cdr3_aa: CATSDRSYGYTF; cdr3_nt: TGTGCCACCAGTGATCGTAGCTATGGCTACACCTTC
v_call: TRBV4-2; d_call: -; cdr3_length: 18; j_call: TRBJ2-2; clone_size: -; cdr3_aa: CASSQVKGLHANTGELFF; cdr3_nt: TGTGCCAGCAGCCAAGTCAAAGGGTTACACGCGAACACCGGGGAGCTGTTTTTT
v_call: TRBV5-6; d_call: TRBD1; cdr3_length: 16; j_call: TRBJ2-2; clone_size: few; cdr3_aa: CASSFAGGAGTGELFF; cdr3_nt: TGTGCCAGCAGCTTCGCAGGGGGCGCGGGCACCGGGGAGCTGTTTTTT
v_call: TRBV7-6; d_call: -; cdr3_length: 12; j_call: TRBJ2-5; clone_size: -; cdr3_aa: CASSSQGVTQYF; cdr3_nt: TGTGCCAGCAGCTCCCAGGGAGTGACCCAGTACTTC
v_call: TRBV20-1; d_call: TRBD2; cdr3_length: 16; j_call: TRBJ2-2; clone_size: few; cdr3_aa: CSARKLAATNTGELFF; cdr3_nt: TGCAGTGCTAGAAAGCTAGCGGCGACGAACACCGGGGAGCTGTTTTTT
v_call: TRBV5-4; d_call: -; cdr3_length: 16; j_call: TRBJ2-3; clone_size: -; cdr3_aa: CASIPRGGRSTDTQYF; cdr3_nt: TGTGCCAGCATTCCGAGGGGCGGGCGTAGCACAGATACGCAGTATTTT
v_call: TRBV20-1; d_call: TRBD1; cdr3_length: 13; j_call: TRBJ1-2; clone_size: few; cdr3_aa: CSAEGGAYYGYTF; cdr3_nt: TGCAGTGCGGAAGGGGGCGCCTACTATGGCTACACCTTC
v_call: TRBV6-6; d_call: -; cdr3_length: 13; j_call: TRBJ1-2; clone_size: few; cdr3_aa: CASSYSAGLGYTF; cdr3_nt: TGTGCCAGCAGTTACTCGGCAGGGCTCGGCTACACCTTC
v_call: TRBV20-1; d_call: -; cdr3_length: 13; j_call: TRBJ2-1; clone_size: few; cdr3_aa: CSARDQIVNEQFF; cdr3_nt: TGCAGTGCTAGAGATCAAATAGTCAATGAGCAGTTCTTC
v_call: TRBV6-1; d_call: -; cdr3_length: 15; j_call: TRBJ2-1; clone_size: -; cdr3_aa: CASTEGGGAYNEQFF; cdr3_nt: TGTGCCAGCACCGAAGGGGGGGGGGCTTACAATGAGCAGTTCTTC
v_call: TRBV5-6; d_call: -; cdr3_length: 14; j_call: TRBJ2-2; clone_size: -; cdr3_aa: CASSLQQGTGELFF; cdr3_nt: TGTGCCAGCAGCTTACAACAGGGCACCGGGGAGCTGTTTTTT
v_call: TRBV7-2; d_call: TRBD2; cdr3_length: 16; j_call: TRBJ2-7; clone_size: many; cdr3_aa: CASSSGLAGTNYEQYF; cdr3_nt: TGTGCCAGCAGCTCGGGACTAGCGGGGACAAACTACGAGCAGTACTTC
v_call: TRBV6-5; d_call: -; cdr3_length: 15; j_call: TRBJ2-5; clone_size: many; cdr3_aa: CASSSAREAFGTQYF; cdr3_nt: TGTGCCAGCAGTTCAGCTCGGGAAGCCTTCGGGACCCAGTACTTC
v_call: TRBV7-2; d_call: -; cdr3_length: 15; j_call: TRBJ2-2; clone_size: -; cdr3_aa: CASSRGRGVTGELFF; cdr3_nt: TGTGCCAGCAGCCGGGGGCGTGGGGTCACCGGGGAGCTGTTTTTT
v_call: TRBV29-1; d_call: -; cdr3_length: 15; j_call: TRBJ2-2; clone_size: few; cdr3_aa: CSTHPRSDRTGELFF; cdr3_nt: TGCAGCACCCACCCCCGGAGTGATCGTACCGGGGAGCTGTTTTTT
v_call: TRBV5-5; d_call: TRBD2; cdr3_length: 14; j_call: TRBJ2-5; clone_size: -; cdr3_aa: CASSLSSGEETQYF; cdr3_nt: TGTGCCAGCAGCTTGTCTAGCGGGGAAGAGACCCAGTACTTC
v_call: TRBV7-2; d_call: TRBD2; cdr3_length: 16; j_call: TRBJ2-3; clone_size: -; cdr3_aa: CASSRGLAGCTDTQYF; cdr3_nt: TGTGCCAGCAGCCGCGGACTAGCGGGATGCACAGATACGCAGTATTTT
v_call: TRBV12-5; d_call: -; cdr3_length: 13; j_call: TRBJ1-2; clone_size: few; cdr3_aa: CASGLPTTGGYTF; cdr3_nt: TGTGCTAGTGGTTTGCCGACCACGGGAGGCTACACCTTC
v_call: TRBV5-6; d_call: TRBD2; cdr3_length: 15; j_call: TRBJ2-7; clone_size: -; cdr3_aa: CASSSTGTRVVEQYF; cdr3_nt: TGTGCCAGCAGCTCCACCGGGACTAGAGTTGTAGAGCAGTACTTC
v_call: TRBV18; d_call: -; cdr3_length: 15; j_call: TRBJ2-1; clone_size: -; cdr3_aa: CASSPLKSSYNEQFF; cdr3_nt: TGTGCCAGCTCACCACTAAAGAGCTCCTACAATGAGCAGTTCTTC
v_call: TRBV18; d_call: -; cdr3_length: 14; j_call: TRBJ1-4; clone_size: -; cdr3_aa: CASSPQNGDEKLFF; cdr3_nt: TGTGCCAGCTCACCACAGAACGGGGATGAAAAACTGTTTTTT
v_call: TRBV20-1; d_call: -; cdr3_length: 15; j_call: TRBJ2-7; clone_size: few; cdr3_aa: CSARDPGRAIYEQYF; cdr3_nt: TGCAGTGCTAGAGATCCGGGGCGGGCCATATACGAGCAGTACTTC
v_call: TRBV21-1; d_call: -; cdr3_length: 13; j_call: TRBJ2-7; clone_size: few; cdr3_aa: CASSPTSGSGQPF; cdr3_nt: TGTGCCAGCAGTCCCACGTCGGGCTCAGGTCAACCCTTC
v_call: TRBV2; d_call: -; cdr3_length: 18; j_call: TRBJ2-5; clone_size: -; cdr3_aa: CTFSFRPLMNHRQETQYF; cdr3_nt: TGTACCTTCAGTTTTCGGCCCCTCATGAACCATCGGCAAGAGACCCAGTACTTC
v_call: TRBV6-2/TRBV6-3; d_call: TRBD1; cdr3_length: 17; j_call: TRBJ2-7; clone_size: few; cdr3_aa: CASSLSPGDRLSYEQYF; cdr3_nt: TGTGCCAGCAGTCTCTCGCCGGGGGACAGGCTCTCCTACGAGCAGTACTTC
v_call: TRBV7-2; d_call: -; cdr3_length: 13; j_call: TRBJ2-1; clone_size: few; cdr3_aa: CASRRKGWNEQFF; cdr3_nt: TGTGCCAGCAGACGAAAGGGGTGGAATGAGCAGTTCTTC
v_call: TRBV5-1; d_call: -; cdr3_length: 15; j_call: TRBJ1-1; clone_size: -; cdr3_aa: CASSPSVGGSTEAFF; cdr3_nt: TGCGCCAGCAGCCCTTCGGTCGGGGGGAGCACTGAAGCTTTCTTT
v_call: TRBV4-3; d_call: TRBD1; cdr3_length: 14; j_call: TRBJ2-7; clone_size: few; cdr3_aa: CASSPTLTGTEQYF; cdr3_nt: TGCGCCAGCAGCCCCACCCTGACAGGGACCGAGCAGTACTTC
v_call: TRBV7-9; d_call: -; cdr3_length: 16; j_call: TRBJ2-3; clone_size: few; cdr3_aa: CASSLGTRFSTDTQYF; cdr3_nt: TGTGCCAGCAGCTTAGGAACTAGGTTCAGCACAGATACGCAGTATTTT
v_call: TRBV19; d_call: -; cdr3_length: 14; j_call: TRBJ2-2; clone_size: -; cdr3_aa: CASSMTDLRGELFF; cdr3_nt: TGTGCCAGTAGTATGACAGACCTTCGCGGGGAGCTGTTTTTT
v_call: TRBV12-3/TRBV12-4; d_call: -; cdr3_length: 14; j_call: TRBJ2-5; clone_size: few; cdr3_aa: CASSLSGSQETQYF; cdr3_nt: TGTGCCAGCAGTTTATCGGGGTCCCAAGAGACCCAGTACTTC
v_call: TRBV2; d_call: -; cdr3_length: 15; j_call: TRBJ2-5; clone_size: -; cdr3_aa: CASNKNGGPGETQYF; cdr3_nt: TGTGCCAGCAACAAAAACGGGGGACCAGGGGAGACCCAGTACTTC
v_call: TRBV7-7; d_call: -; cdr3_length: 14; j_call: TRBJ2-5; clone_size: few; cdr3_aa: CASSLGMGMETQYF; cdr3_nt: TGTGCCAGCAGCTTAGGAATGGGGATGGAGACCCAGTACTTC
v_call: TRBV6-5; d_call: -; cdr3_length: 16; j_call: TRBJ2-2; clone_size: few; cdr3_aa: CASSWAGGSNTGELFF; cdr3_nt: TGTGCCAGCAGTTGGGCTGGCGGGTCGAACACCGGGGAGCTGTTTTTT
v_call: TRBV5-1; d_call: TRBD2; cdr3_length: 17; j_call: TRBJ2-1; clone_size: -; cdr3_aa: CASSHPSGRAVGNEQFF; cdr3_nt: TGCGCCAGCAGCCATCCCAGCGGGAGGGCGGTAGGCAATGAGCAGTTCTTC
v_call: TRBV20-1; d_call: TRBD2; cdr3_length: 16; j_call: TRBJ2-3; clone_size: few; cdr3_aa: CSATGTSGGNTDTQYF; cdr3_nt: TGCAGTGCTACCGGGACTAGCGGGGGAAACACAGATACGCAGTATTTT
v_call: TRBV5-1; d_call: TRBD2; cdr3_length: 17; j_call: TRBJ2-1; clone_size: few; cdr3_aa: CASSLGSSGGGYNEQFF; cdr3_nt: TGCGCCAGCAGCTTGGGGTCTAGCGGCGGGGGTTACAATGAGCAGTTCTTC
v_call: TRBV15; d_call: -; cdr3_length: 15; j_call: TRBJ2-1; clone_size: -; cdr3_aa: CATSRRAGSYNEQFF; cdr3_nt: TGTGCCACCAGCAGAAGGGCGGGGAGTTACAATGAGCAGTTCTTC